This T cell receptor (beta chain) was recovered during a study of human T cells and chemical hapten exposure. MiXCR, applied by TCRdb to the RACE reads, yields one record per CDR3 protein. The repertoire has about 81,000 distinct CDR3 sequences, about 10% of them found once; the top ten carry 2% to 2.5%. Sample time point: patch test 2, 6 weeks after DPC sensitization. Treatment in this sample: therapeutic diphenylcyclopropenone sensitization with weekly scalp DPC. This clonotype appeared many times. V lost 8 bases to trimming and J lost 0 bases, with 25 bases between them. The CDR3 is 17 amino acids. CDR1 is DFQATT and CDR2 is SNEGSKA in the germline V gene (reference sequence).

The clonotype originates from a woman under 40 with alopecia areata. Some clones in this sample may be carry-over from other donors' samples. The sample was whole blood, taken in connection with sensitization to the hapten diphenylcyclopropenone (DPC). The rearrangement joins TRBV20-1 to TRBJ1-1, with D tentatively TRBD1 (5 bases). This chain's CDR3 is CSRLESGFEEMNTEAFF. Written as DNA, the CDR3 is TGCAGTCGACTAGAGTCAGGGTTCGAAGAAATGAACACTGAAGCTTTCTTT.